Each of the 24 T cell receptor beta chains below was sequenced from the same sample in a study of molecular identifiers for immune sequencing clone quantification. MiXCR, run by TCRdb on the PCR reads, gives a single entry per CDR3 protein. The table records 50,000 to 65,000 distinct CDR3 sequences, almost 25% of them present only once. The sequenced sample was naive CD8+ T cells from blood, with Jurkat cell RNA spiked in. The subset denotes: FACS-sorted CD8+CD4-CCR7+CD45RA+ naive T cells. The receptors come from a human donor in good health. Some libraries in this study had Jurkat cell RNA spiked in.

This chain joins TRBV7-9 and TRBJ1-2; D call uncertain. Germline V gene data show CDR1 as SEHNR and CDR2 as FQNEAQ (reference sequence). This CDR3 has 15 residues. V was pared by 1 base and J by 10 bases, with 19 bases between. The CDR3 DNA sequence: TGTGCCAGCAGCTTAGGAGACCCACCAATGCTTTCCTACACCTTC. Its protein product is CASSLGDPPMLSYTF.

Written as DNA, the CDR3 is TGTGCCAGCAGTTTTCACGCTGGTTCCGCCGGGGAGCTGTTTTTT. This encodes CASSFHAGSAGELFF. The chain employs TRBV28 and TRBJ2-2; D uncertain. CDR1 is MDHEN and CDR2 is SYDVKM in the germline V gene. This CDR3 comprises 15 residues. The ends were cut back, 3 bases at V and 6 bases at J, with 14 bases in the middle.

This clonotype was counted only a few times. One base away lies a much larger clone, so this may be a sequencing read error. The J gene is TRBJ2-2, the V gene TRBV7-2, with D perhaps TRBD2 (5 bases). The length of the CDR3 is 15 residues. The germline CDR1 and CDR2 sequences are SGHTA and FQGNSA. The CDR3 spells CASSLGLARTGEPFF. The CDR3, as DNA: TGTGCCAGCAGCTTAGGGCTAGCTCGCACCGGGGAGCCGTTTTTT.

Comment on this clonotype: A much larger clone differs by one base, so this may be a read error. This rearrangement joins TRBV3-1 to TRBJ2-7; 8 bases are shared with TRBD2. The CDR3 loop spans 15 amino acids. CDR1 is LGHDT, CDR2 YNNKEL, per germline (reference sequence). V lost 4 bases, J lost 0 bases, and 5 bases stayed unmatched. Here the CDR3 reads CASSRGLASSYEQYF. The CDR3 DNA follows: TGTGCCAGCAGCCGTGGACTAGCAAGCTCCTACGAGCAGTACTTC.

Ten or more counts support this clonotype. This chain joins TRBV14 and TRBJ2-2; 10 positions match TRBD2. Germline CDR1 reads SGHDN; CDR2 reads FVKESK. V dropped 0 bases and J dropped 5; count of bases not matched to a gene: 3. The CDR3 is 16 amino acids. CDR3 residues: CASSQEPSGSTGELFF. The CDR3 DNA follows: TGTGCCAGCAGCCAAGAACCTAGCGGGAGTACCGGGGAGCTGTTTTTT.

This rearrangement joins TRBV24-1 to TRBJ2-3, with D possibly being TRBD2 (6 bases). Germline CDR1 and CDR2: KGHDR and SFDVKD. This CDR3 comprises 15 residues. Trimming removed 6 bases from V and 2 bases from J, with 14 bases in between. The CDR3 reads CATSQGGEYTDTQYF. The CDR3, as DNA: TGTGCCACCAGTCAGGGCGGGGAGTACACAGATACGCAGTATTTT.

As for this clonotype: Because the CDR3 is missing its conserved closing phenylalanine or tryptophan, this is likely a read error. The CDR3 loop is CASSSLAAGELFV. The CDR3, as DNA: TGTGCCAGCAGTTCACTAGCGGCCGGGGAGCTGTTTGTT. This chain links TRBV6-5 with TRBJ2-2; 8 nucleotides match TRBD2. CDR1 is MNHEY and CDR2 is SVGAGI in the germline V gene. The CDR3 consists of 13 residues. Trimming cost V 4 bases and J 6 bases; bases outside gene matches: 1.

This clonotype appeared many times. The CDR3 DNA sequence: TGTGCCAGCAGCTTAGCGCTGGCCCCAGATACGCAGTATTTT. It codes for CASSLALAPDTQYF. The chain is built from TRBV7-9 and TRBJ2-3, with no clear D. Germline CDR1 is SEHNR and CDR2 is FQNEAQ (reference sequence). The CDR3 is 14 amino acids. V lost 0 bases, J lost 4 bases, and 8 bases lay in between.

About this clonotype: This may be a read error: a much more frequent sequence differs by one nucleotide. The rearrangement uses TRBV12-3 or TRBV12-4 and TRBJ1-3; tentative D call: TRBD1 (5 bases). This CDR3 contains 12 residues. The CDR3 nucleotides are TGTGACAGCAGTTTTGAGGGGAACACCATATATTTT. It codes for CDSSFEGNTIYF.

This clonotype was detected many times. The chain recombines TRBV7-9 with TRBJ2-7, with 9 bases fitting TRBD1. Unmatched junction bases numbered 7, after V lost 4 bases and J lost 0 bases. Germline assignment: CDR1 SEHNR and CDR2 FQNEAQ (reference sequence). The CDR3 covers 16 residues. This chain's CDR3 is CASSSGGTGFSYEQYF. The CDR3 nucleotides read TGTGCCAGCAGCTCCGGCGGGACAGGGTTCTCCTACGAGCAGTACTTC.

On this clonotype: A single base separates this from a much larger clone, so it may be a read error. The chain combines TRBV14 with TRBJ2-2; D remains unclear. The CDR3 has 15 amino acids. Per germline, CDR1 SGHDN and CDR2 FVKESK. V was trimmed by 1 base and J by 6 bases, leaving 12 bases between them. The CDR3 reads CASSQGVAPPGELFF. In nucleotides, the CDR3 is TGTGCCAGCAGCCAAGGTGTCGCCCCGCCCGGGGAGCTGTTTTTT.

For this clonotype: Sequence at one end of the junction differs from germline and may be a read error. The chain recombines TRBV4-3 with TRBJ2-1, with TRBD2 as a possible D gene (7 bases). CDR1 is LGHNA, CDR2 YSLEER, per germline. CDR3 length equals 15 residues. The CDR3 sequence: CASSQSGGPYNEQLF. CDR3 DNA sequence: TGCGCCAGCAGCCAATCCGGGGGGCCCTACAATGAGCAGCTCTTC.

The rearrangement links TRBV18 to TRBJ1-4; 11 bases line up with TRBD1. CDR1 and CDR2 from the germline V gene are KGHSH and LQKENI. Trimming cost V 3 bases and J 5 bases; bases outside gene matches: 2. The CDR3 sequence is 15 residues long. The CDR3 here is CASSPGTGGNEKLFF. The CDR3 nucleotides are TGTGCCAGCTCACCGGGGACAGGGGGAAATGAAAAACTGTTTTTT.

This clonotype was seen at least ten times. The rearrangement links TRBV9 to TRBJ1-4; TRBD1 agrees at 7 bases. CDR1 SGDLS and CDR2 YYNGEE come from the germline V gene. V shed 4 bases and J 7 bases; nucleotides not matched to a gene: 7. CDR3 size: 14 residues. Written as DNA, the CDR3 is TGTGCCAGCAGCCCCCAGGGGGGGGCTGAAAAACTGTTTTTT. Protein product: CASSPQGGAEKLFF.

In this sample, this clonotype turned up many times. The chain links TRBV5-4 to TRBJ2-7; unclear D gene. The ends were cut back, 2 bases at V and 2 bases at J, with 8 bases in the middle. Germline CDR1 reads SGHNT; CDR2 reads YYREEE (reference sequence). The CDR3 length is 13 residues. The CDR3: CASSLGKAYEQYF. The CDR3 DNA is TGTGCCAGCAGCTTAGGCAAAGCCTACGAGCAGTACTTC.

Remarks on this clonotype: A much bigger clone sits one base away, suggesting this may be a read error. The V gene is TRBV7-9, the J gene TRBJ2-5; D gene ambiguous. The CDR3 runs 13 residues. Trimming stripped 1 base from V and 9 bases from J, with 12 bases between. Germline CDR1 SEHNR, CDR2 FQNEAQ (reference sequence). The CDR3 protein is CASSLVLVEPQYF. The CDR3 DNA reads TGTGCCAGCAGCTTAGTTTTGGTGGAGCCCCAGTACTTC.

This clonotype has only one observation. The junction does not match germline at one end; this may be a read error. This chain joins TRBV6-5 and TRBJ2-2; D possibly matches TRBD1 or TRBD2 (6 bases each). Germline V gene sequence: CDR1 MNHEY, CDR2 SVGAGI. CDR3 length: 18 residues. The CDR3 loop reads CASSYSSLRQGRTGELVF. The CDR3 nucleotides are TGTGCCAGCAGTTACTCATCCTTGCGGCAGGGGAGGACCGGGGAGCTGGTTTTT.

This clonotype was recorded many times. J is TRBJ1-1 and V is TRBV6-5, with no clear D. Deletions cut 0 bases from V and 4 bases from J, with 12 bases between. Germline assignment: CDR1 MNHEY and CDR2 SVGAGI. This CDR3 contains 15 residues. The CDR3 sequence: CASSYSKTGGTEAFF. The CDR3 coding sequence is TGTGCCAGCAGTTACTCGAAAACCGGCGGCACTGAAGCTTTCTTT.

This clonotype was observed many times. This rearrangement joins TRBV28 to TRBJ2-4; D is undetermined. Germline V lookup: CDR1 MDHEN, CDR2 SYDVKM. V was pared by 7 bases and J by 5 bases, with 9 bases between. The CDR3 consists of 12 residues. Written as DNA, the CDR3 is TGTGCCAGCATTGGCAGAGAAAACATTCAGTACTTC. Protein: CASIGRENIQYF. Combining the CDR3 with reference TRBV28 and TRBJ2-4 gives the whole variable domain DVKVTQSSRYLVKRTGEKVFLECVQDMDHENMFWYRQDPGLGLRLIYFSYDVKMKEKGDIPEGYSVSREKKERFSLILESASTNQTSMYLCASIGRENIQYFGAGTRLSVL.

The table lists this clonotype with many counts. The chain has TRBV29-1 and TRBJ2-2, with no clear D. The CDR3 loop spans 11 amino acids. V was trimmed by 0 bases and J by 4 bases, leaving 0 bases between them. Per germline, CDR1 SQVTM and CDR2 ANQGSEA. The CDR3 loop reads CSVEDTGELFF. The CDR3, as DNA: TGCAGCGTTGAAGACACCGGGGAGCTGTTTTTT.

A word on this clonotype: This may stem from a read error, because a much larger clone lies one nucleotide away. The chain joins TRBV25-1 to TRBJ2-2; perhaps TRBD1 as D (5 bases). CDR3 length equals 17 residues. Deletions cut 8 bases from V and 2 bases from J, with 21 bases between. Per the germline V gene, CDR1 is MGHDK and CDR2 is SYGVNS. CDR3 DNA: TGTGCCAGCCCCCGGGCAGCGTGGGGCCCCAACACCGGGGAGCTGTTTTTT. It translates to CASPRAAWGPNTGELFF.

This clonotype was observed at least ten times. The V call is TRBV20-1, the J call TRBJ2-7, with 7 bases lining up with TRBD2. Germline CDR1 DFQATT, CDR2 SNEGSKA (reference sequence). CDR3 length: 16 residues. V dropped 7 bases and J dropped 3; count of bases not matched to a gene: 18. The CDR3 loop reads CSVRSRHQGGYYEQYF. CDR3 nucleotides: TGCAGTGTCAGATCCAGGCACCAGGGAGGGTACTACGAGCAGTACTTC.

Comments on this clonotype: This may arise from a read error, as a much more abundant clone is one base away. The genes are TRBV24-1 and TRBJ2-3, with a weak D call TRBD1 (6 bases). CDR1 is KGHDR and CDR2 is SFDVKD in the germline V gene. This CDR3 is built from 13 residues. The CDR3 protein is CATKDRDTDTRYF. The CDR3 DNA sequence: TGTGCCACCAAGGACAGAGACACAGATACGCGGTATTTT.

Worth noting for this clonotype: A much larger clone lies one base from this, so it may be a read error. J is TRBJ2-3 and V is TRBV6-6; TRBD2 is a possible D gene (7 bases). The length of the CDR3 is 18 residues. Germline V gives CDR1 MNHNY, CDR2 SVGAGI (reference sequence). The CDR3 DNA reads TGTGCCAGCAGTTACTCGGGGGGGGCGGGGCTCAGCACAGATATGCAGTATTTT. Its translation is CASSYSGGAGLSTDMQYF.